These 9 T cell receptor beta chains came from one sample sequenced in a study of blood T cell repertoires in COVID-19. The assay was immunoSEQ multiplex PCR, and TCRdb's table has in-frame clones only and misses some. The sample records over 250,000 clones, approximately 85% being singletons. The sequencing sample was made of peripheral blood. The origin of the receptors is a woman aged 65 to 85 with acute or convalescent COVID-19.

This CDR3 reads CASSSTSGGHYEQYF. Here the CDR3 DNA reads TGTGCCAGCAGCAGCACTAGCGGGGGGCACTACGAGCAGTACTTC. The chain has TRBV6-5 and TRBJ2-7, with TRBD2 matching over 12 bases. CDR1 and CDR2 (germline): MNHEY, SVGAGI. V trimming: 6 bases; J trimming: 3 bases; junction bases outside the gene matches: 6. The CDR3 length is 15 residues.

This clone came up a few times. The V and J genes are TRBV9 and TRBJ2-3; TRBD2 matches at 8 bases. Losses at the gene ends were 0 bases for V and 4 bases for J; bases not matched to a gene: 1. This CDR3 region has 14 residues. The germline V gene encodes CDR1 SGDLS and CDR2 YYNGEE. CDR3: CASSVAGGADTQYF. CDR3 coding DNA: TGTGCCAGCAGCGTAGCGGGGGGGGCAGATACGCAGTATTTT.

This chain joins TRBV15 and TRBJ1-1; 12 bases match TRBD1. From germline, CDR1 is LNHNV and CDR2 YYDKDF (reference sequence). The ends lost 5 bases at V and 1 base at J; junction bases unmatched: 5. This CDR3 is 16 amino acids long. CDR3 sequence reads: CATSGGQGAGNTEAFF. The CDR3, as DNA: TGTGCCACCAGCGGGGGACAGGGGGCAGGGAACACTGAAGCTTTCTTT.

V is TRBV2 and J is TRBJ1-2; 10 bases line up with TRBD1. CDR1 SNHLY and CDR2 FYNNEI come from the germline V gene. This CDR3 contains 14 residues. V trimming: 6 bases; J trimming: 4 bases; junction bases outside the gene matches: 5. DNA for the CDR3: TGTGCCAGCAGCTCGACAGGGGGCCTCTATGGCTACACCTTC. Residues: CASSSTGGLYGYTF.

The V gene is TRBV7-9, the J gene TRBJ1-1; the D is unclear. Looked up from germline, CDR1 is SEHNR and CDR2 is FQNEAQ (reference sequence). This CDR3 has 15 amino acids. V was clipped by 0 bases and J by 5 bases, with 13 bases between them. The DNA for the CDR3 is TGTGCCAGCAGCTTAGCGAGGGTAGGTCGTACTGAAGCTTTCTTT. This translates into CASSLARVGRTEAFF.

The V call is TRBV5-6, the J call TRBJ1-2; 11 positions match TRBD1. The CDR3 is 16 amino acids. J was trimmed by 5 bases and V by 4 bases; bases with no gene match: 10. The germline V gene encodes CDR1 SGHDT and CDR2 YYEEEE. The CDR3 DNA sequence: TGTGCCAGCAGCCCGGATTGGGACAGGGGGTTATATGGCTACACCTTC. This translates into CASSPDWDRGLYGYTF.

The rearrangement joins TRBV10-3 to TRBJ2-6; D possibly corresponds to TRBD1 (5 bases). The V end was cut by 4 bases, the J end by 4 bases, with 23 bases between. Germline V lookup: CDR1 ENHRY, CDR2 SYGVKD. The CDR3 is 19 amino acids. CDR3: CAISARQGLSSGGANVLTF. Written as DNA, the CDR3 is TGTGCCATCAGTGCCCGCCAGGGATTAAGTTCGGGCGGGGCCAACGTCCTGACTTTC.

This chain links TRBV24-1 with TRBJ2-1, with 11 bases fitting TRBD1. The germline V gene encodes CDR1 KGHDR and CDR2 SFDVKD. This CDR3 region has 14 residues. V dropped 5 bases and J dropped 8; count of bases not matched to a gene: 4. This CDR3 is CATSARTGGDEQFF. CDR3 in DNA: TGTGCCACCAGTGCCCGGACAGGGGGCGATGAGCAGTTCTTC.

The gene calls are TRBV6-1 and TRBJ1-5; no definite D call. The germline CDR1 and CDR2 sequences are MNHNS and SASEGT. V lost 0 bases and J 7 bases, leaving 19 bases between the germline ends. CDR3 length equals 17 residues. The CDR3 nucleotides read TGTGCCAGCAGTGAAGCTGGCGGCGGGGTTATTGAGCAGCCCCAGCATTTT. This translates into CASSEAGGGVIEQPQHF.